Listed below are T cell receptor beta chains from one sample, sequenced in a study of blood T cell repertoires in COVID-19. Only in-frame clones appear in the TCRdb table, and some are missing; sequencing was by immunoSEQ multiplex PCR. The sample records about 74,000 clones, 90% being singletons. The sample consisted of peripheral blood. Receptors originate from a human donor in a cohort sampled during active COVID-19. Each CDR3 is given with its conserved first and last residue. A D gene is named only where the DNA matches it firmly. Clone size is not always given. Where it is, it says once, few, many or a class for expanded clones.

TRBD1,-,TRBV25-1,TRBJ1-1,CASSEPIGTGSGEAFF,TGTGCCAGCAGTGAGCCAATTGGGACAGGGTCCGGTGAAGCTTTCTTT
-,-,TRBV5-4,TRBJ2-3,CASSLVGASTDTQYF,TGTGCCAGCAGCTTGGTGGGGGCTAGCACAGATACGCAGTATTTT
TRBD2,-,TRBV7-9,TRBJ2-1,CASSLVAGLAGGVNEQFF,TGTGCCAGCAGCTTAGTAGCCGGTCTAGCGGGAGGAGTGAATGAGCAGTTCTTC
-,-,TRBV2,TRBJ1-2,CASSVRETGYTF,TGTGCCAGCAGTGTGAGGGAGACTGGCTACACCTTC
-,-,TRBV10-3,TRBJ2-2,CAISSTGVDTGELFF,TGTGCCATCAGTTCGACAGGCGTGGACACCGGGGAGCTGTTTTTT
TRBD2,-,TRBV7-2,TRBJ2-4,CASSGWGLAGQAKNIQYF,TGTGCCAGCAGTGGGTGGGGTCTAGCGGGCCAAGCCAAAAACATTCAGTACTTC
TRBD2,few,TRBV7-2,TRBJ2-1,CASSHPRTSGTSSYNEQFF,TGTGCCAGCAGCCACCCCCGGACTAGCGGGACGAGCTCCTACAATGAGCAGTTCTTC
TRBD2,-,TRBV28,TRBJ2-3,CASSSTSGRGMGTDTQYF,TGTGCCAGCAGTTCGACTAGCGGGAGAGGGATGGGGACAGATACGCAGTATTTT
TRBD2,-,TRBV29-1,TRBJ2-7,CSVDGGSSYEQYF,TGCAGCGTTGACGGCGGGAGCTCCTACGAGCAGTACTTC
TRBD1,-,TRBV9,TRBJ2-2,CASSQTGGSTGELFF,TGTGCCAGCAGTCAGACAGGGGGCAGTACCGGGGAGCTGTTTTTT
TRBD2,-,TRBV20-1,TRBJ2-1,CSASRAGGNNEQFF,TGCAGTGCTAGTCGAGCGGGAGGAAACAATGAGCAGTTCTTC
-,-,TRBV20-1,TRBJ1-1,CSASTGLRTEAFF,TGCAGTGCTAGTACAGGGCTGCGGACTGAAGCTTTCTTT
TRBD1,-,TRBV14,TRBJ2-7,CASSQDVSPGTASYEQYF,TGTGCCAGCAGCCAAGATGTTTCCCCCGGGACAGCCTCCTACGAGCAGTACTTC
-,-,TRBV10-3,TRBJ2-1,CAISESRPPEGDEQFF,TGTGCCATCAGTGAGTCGAGGCCACCAGAGGGAGATGAGCAGTTCTTC
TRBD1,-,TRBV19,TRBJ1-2,CASSISSGTGDGYTF,TGTGCCAGTAGTATATCTTCCGGGACAGGGGACGGCTACACCTTC
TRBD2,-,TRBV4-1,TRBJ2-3,CASSQQAGGRTDTQYF,TGCGCCAGCAGCCAGCAAGCGGGAGGTAGGACAGATACGCAGTATTTT
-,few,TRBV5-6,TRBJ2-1,CASSKGHGKYSYNEQFF,TGTGCCAGCAGCAAAGGGCACGGGAAATACTCCTACAATGAGCAGTTCTTC
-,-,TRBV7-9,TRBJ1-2,CASRQGSDDGYTF,TGTGCCAGCAGACAGGGAAGCGATGATGGCTACACCTTC
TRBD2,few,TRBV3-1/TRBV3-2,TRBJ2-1,CASSQWTSGLGEQFF,TGTGCCAGCAGCCAATGGACTAGCGGGTTAGGTGAGCAGTTCTTC
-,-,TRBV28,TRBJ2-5,CASSPRGETQYF,TGTGCCAGCAGTCCGCGGGGAGAGACCCAGTACTTC